These T cell receptor beta chains were read from a single sample in a study of T cell changes during pregnancy in multiple sclerosis. The method was immunoSEQ multiplex PCR; TCRdb's version includes in-frame clones alone and lacks a portion of them. This table has about 67,000 clones, approximately 93% appearing once. This material consisted of peripheral blood, taken in the second trimester of pregnancy. All receptors derive from a female donor with multiple sclerosis, enrolled in a pregnancy study. CDR3s include the opening cysteine and the closing phenylalanine or tryptophan. The order of the fields is J gene, clone size, D gene, V gene, CDR3 length, CDR3 protein, CDR3 DNA. A D gene is named only where the DNA matches it firmly. Clone size, where shown, is once, few, many, or a class for clones that have expanded.

TRBJ1-5,-,TRBD1,TRBV6-5,15,CASRGQKYSNQPQHF,TGTGCCAGCAGGGGACAGAAATATAGCAATCAGCCCCAGCATTTT
TRBJ1-2,once,-,TRBV20-1,10,CSACAGGYTF,TGCAGTGCTTGCGCAGGTGGCTACACCTTC
TRBJ1-5,-,-,TRBV20-1,11,CSETGCQPQHF,TGCAGTGAAACAGGGTGCCAGCCCCAGCATTTT
TRBJ2-3,once,TRBD2,TRBV25-1,14,CASSSGGSTDTQYF,TGTGCCAGTTCTAGCGGGGGGAGCACAGATACGCAGTATTTT
TRBJ2-7,-,-,TRBV29-1,14,CSVEDPAGGKEQYF,TGCAGCGTTGAAGATCCGGCAGGGGGGAAAGAGCAGTACTTC
TRBJ1-1,-,TRBD1,TRBV2,13,CASRGTGDAEAFF,TGTGCCAGCAGGGGGACAGGGGATGCTGAAGCTTTCTTT
TRBJ1-3,-,-,TRBV11-1,14,CASSSPGTGNTIYF,TGTGCCAGCAGCTCCCCAGGGACTGGAAACACCATATATTTT
TRBJ1-5,-,-,TRBV6-6,12,CASSSGYQPQHF,TGTGCCAGCAGTTCCGGGTATCAGCCCCAGCATTTT
TRBJ2-1,-,TRBD1,TRBV10-1,14,CASRGQGASNEQFF,TGCGCCAGCCGAGGACAGGGGGCAAGTAATGAGCAGTTCTTC
TRBJ2-2,-,TRBD2,TRBV5-6,19,CASSVGLAGFSRNTGELFF,TGTGCCAGCAGCGTCGGACTAGCGGGGTTTTCTCGGAACACCGGGGAGCTGTTTTTT
TRBJ2-1,-,-,TRBV12-2,15,CASRLQDRGGGEQFF,TGTGCAAGTCGCTTACAGGACAGGGGAGGGGGTGAGCAGTTCTTC
TRBJ1-5,once,-,TRBV6-1,16,CASSEFSDSRGGPQHF,TGTGCCAGCAGTGAATTTTCGGACTCTCGGGGGGGGCCCCAGCATTTT
TRBJ2-3,once,TRBD2,TRBV7-9,15,CASSSGTSGTDTQYF,TGTGCCAGCAGCTCCGGGACTAGCGGGACAGATACGCAGTATTTT
TRBJ2-7,-,TRBD1,TRBV5-4,14,CASSLSGTVYEQYF,TGTGCCAGCAGCTTATCCGGGACAGTATACGAGCAGTACTTC
TRBJ2-1,-,-,TRBV19,12,CASSTSGNEQFF,TGTGCCAGTAGTACCTCGGGGAATGAGCAGTTCTTC
TRBJ2-1,-,TRBD2,TRBV9,16,CASSVDSGLAFTEQFF,TGTGCCAGCAGCGTAGATTCGGGACTAGCTTTCACTGAGCAGTTCTTC
TRBJ2-1,-,TRBD2,TRBV14,16,CASSPMREGDFDEQFF,TGTGCCAGCAGCCCTATGCGGGAGGGCGATTTTGATGAGCAGTTCTTC
TRBJ2-7,-,TRBD1,TRBV7-2,15,CASSVPGQGYYEQYF,TGTGCCAGCAGCGTCCCGGGACAGGGGTACTACGAGCAGTACTTC
TRBJ2-3,-,TRBD2,TRBV7-3,15,CASSFSGGAEDTQYF,TGTGCCAGCAGCTTTAGCGGGGGGGCCGAGGATACGCAGTATTTT
TRBJ2-2,-,TRBD1,TRBV7-3,16,CASSQNRDRGIGELFF,TGTGCCAGCAGTCAAAACCGGGACAGGGGTATAGGGGAGCTGTTTTTT
TRBJ2-1,-,-,TRBV4-2,17,CASSQDEGDRERNEQFF,TGTGCCAGCAGCCAAGATGAAGGGGACCGGGAGAGAAATGAGCAGTTCTTC
TRBJ2-5,-,-,TRBV9,16,CASSVGGRGLEETQYF,TGTGCCAGCAGCGTAGGGGGCAGGGGCTTGGAAGAGACCCAGTACTTC
TRBJ1-1,-,-,TRBV6-5,15,CASSWAGYQNTEAFF,TGTGCCAGCAGTTGGGCGGGATACCAAAACACTGAAGCTTTCTTT
TRBJ2-2,-,-,TRBV4-3,14,CASSQDSRTGELFF,TGCGCCAGCAGCCAAGATTCCCGCACCGGGGAGCTGTTTTTT
TRBJ1-5,-,-,TRBV6-5,14,CASSYSRGGQPQHF,TGTGCCAGCAGTTACTCTAGAGGGGGTCAGCCCCAGCATTTT
TRBJ2-2,once,TRBD2,TRBV4-2,17,CASSPRLAGEGIGELFF,TGTGCCAGCAGCCCCCGACTAGCGGGAGAAGGTATCGGGGAGCTGTTTTTT
TRBJ1-5,-,-,TRBV6-1,14,CASSEARVGQPQHF,TGTGCCAGCAGTGAAGCCAGGGTAGGGCAGCCCCAGCATTTT
TRBJ1-5,-,-,TRBV5-8,14,CASSLGGLGQPQHF,TGTGCCAGCAGTCTAGGGGGTCTGGGGCAGCCCCAGCATTTT
TRBJ2-7,-,-,TRBV7-2,13,CASSRGLTYEQYF,TGTGCCAGCAGCCGGGGACTCACCTACGAGCAGTACTTC
TRBJ1-2,-,-,TRBV7-2,14,CASSPDGEGYGYTF,TGTGCCAGCAGCCCCGACGGGGAGGGCTATGGCTACACCTTC
TRBJ1-1,-,-,TRBV29-1,13,CSGTRGADTEAFF,TGCAGCGGCACCAGGGGCGCTGACACTGAAGCTTTCTTT
TRBJ2-3,-,TRBD2,TRBV5-4,15,CASSLRGGPTDTQYF,TGTGCCAGCAGCTTGCGGGGGGGCCCCACAGATACGCAGTATTTT
TRBJ2-1,-,TRBD2,TRBV7-2,15,CASSLVHASGNEQFF,TGTGCCAGCAGCTTAGTTCACGCTAGCGGCAATGAGCAGTTCTTC
TRBJ1-1,-,-,TRBV21-1,15,CASSNSCRGNTEAFF,TGTGCCAGCAGCAATTCATGTAGGGGGAACACTGAAGCTTTCTTT
TRBJ1-6,-,TRBD1,TRBV9,15,CASSVAETGDSPLHF,TGTGCCAGCAGCGTAGCCGAAACAGGGGATTCACCCCTCCACTTT
TRBJ2-3,once,-,TRBV2,13,CASIGQSTDTQYF,TGTGCCAGCATAGGACAAAGCACAGATACGCAGTATTTT
TRBJ2-5,-,TRBD1,TRBV7-2,19,CASSTGQGDVILYQETQYF,TGTGCCAGCAGCACGGGACAGGGGGACGTCATCCTTTACCAAGAGACCCAGTACTTC
TRBJ2-1,-,-,TRBV25-1,12,CASSVNAGEQFF,TGTGCCAGCAGTGTGAACGCGGGTGAGCAGTTCTTC